The clone carrying this T cell receptor (beta chain) has just a few counts. Its antigen is currently unknown. V shed 10 bases and J shed 6 bases, with 18 bases lying between them. The length of the CDR3 is 13 residues. Germline V gives CDR1 MNHNS, CDR2 SASEGT. This sample was included in a study of vaccination and CD4 T cells after COVID-19. Study at large: Convalescent patients, SARS-CoV-2 positive by nasal swab PCR, comprised under ten mild cases and one severe case. Convalescent donors totaled six males and four females, including two who were Hispanic.

The Oncomine TCR Beta short-read assay sequenced DNA from cultured CD4+ T cells. Extraction of genomic DNA was performed on cultured CD4+ T cells. TCRdb re-analysed the PCR reads in MiXCR, keeping a single row per CDR3 protein. Of around 25,000 distinct CDR3 sequences in the sample, roughly 50% were seen once. The treatment: roughly nine-day PBMC culture with coronavirus spike peptide pools or control peptides (ViraFEST assay). Sequencing was done on a sample of CD4+ T cells from blood, cultured in vitro. The chain is built from TRBV6-1 and TRBJ1-1; no definite D call. The sequence came from a human donor who had recovered from COVID-19. CDR3 bases: TGTGCCACCTATGGGAGGCTCGGGGCTGAAGCTTTCTTT. Amino acids: CATYGRLGAEAFF.